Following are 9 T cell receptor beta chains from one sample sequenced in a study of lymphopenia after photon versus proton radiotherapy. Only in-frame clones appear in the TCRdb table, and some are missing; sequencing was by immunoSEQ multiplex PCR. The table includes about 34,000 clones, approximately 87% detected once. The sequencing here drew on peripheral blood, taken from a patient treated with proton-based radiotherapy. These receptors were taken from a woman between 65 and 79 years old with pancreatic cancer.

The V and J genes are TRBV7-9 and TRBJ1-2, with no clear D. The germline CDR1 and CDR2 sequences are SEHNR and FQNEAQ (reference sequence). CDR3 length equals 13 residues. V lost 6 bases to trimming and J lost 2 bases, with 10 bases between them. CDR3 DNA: TGTGCCAGCAGTCCTGGACCAAACTATGGCTACACCTTC. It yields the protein CASSPGPNYGYTF.

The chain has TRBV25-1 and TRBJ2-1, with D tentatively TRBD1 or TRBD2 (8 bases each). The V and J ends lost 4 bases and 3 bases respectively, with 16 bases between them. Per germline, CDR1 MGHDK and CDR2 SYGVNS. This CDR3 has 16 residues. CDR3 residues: CASSGTGGLDYNEQFF. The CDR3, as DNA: TGTGCCAGCAGTGGTACAGGGGGACTAGACTACAATGAGCAGTTCTTC.

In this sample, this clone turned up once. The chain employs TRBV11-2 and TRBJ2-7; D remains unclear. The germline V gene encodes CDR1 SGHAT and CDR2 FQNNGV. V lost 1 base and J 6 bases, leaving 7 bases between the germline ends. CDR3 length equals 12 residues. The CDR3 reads CASSLGGPEQYF. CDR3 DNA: TGTGCCAGCAGCTTAGGAGGTCCCGAGCAGTACTTC.

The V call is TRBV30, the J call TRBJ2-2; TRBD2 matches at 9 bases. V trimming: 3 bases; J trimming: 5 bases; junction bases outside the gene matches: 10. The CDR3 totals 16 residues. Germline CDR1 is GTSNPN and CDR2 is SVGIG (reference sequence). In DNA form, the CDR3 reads TGTGCCTGGAGCGATCTTAGCGGGAGAAGAACCGGGGAGCTGTTTTTT. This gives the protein CAWSDLSGRRTGELFF.

The CDR3 coding sequence is TGTGCCAGCAGGACCGGGGGGGGCTCCTACGAGCAGTACTTC. Translation gives CASRTGGGSYEQYF. V is TRBV6-6 and J is TRBJ2-7; TRBD2 matches 8 bases. This CDR3 has 14 amino acids. The germline V gene encodes CDR1 MNHNY and CDR2 SVGAGI (reference sequence). The V and J ends lost 6 bases and 0 bases, in that order; junction bases with no gene match: 4.

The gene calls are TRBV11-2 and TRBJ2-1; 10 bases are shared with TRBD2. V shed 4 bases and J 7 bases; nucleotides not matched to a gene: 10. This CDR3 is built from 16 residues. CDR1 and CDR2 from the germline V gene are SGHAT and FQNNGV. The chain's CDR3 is CASSSGVAGGGNEQFF. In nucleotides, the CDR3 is TGTGCCAGCAGCTCAGGGGTAGCGGGAGGCGGGAATGAGCAGTTCTTC.

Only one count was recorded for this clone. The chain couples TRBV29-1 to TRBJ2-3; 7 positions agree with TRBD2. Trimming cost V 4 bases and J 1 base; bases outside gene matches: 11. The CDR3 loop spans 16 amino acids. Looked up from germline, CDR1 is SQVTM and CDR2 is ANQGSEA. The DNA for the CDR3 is TGCAGCGTTGGTGGGGAGGGAGGTCGAGGCACAGATACGCAGTATTTT. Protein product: CSVGGEGGRGTDTQYF.

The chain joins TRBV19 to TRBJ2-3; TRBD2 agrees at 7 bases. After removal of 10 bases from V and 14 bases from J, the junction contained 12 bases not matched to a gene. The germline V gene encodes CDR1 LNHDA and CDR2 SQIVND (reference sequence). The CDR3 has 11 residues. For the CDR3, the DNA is TGTGCCACGGCTAGCGGAACCCCCCGGTATTTT. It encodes CATASGTPRYF.

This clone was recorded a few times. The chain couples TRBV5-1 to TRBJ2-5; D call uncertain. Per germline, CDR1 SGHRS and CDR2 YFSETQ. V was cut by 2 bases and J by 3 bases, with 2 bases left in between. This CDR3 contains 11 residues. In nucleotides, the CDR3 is TGCGCCAGCAGCTTTAAAGAGACCCAGTACTTC. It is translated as CASSFKETQYF.